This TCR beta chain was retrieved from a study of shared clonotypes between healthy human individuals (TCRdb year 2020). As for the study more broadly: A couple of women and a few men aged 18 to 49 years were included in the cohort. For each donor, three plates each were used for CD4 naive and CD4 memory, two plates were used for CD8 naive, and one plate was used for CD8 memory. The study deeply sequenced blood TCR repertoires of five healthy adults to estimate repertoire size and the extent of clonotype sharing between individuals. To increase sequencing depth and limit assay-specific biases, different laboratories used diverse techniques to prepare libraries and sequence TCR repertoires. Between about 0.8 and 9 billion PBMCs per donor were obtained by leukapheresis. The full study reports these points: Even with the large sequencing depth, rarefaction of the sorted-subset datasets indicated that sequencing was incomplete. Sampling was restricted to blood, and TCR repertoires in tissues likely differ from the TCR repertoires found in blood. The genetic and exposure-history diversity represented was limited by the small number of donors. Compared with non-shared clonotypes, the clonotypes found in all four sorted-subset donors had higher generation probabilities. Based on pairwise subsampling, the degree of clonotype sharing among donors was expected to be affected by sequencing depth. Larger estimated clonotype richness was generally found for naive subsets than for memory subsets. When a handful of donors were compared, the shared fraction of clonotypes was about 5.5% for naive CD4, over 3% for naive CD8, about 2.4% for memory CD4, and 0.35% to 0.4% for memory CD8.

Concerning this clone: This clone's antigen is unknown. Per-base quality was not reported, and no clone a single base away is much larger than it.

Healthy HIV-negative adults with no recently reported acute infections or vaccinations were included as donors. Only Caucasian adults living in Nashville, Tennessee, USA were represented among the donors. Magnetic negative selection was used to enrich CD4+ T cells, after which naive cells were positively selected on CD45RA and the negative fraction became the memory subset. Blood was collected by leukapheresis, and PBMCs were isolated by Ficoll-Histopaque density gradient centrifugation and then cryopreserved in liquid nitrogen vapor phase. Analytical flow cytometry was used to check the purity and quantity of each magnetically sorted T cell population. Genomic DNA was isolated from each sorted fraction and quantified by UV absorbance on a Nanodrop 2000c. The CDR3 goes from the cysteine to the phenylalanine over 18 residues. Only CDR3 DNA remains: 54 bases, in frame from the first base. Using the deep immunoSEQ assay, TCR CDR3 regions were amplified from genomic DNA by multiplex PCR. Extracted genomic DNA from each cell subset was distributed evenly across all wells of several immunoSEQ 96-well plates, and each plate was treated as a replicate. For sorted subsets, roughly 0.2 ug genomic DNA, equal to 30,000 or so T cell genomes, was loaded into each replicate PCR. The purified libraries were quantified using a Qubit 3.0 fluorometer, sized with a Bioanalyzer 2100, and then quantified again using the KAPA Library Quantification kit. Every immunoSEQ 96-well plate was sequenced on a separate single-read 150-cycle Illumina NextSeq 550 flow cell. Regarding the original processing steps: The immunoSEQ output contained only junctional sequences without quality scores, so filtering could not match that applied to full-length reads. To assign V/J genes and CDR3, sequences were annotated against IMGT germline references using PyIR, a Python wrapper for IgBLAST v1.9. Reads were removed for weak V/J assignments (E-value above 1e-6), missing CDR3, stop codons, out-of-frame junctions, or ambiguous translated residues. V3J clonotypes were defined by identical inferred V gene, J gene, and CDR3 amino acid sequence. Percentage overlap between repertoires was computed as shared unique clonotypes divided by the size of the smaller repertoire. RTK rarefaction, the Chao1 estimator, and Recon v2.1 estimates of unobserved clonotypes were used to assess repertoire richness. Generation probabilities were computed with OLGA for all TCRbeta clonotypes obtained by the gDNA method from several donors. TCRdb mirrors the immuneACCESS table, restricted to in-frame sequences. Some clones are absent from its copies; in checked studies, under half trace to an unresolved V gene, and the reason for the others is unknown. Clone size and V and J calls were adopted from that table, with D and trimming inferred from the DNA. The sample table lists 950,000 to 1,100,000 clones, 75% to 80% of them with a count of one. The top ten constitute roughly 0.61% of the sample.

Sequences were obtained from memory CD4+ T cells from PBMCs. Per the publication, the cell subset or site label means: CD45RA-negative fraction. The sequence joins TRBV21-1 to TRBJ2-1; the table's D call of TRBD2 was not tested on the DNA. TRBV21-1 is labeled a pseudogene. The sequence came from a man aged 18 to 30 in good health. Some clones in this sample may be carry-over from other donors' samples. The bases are TGTGCCAGCAGCATCTACACTTCACTAGCGGCAGGATACAATGAGCAGTTCTTC. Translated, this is CASSIYTSLAAGYNEQFF.